The rows below give T cell receptor beta chains drawn from one sample of a study of T cells in Graves' hyperthyroidism and ophthalmopathy. TCRdb reanalysed the multiplex PCR reads using MiXCR and keeps one entry per CDR3 protein. The sample lists approximately 640,000 distinct CDR3 sequences, 17% seen once, with roughly 16% in the top ten. Material for sequencing was blood. The receptors stem from a man aged 50-59 years with Graves' hyperthyroidism. The CDR3 runs from the conserved cysteine through the conserved F or W. The order of the fields is V gene, D gene, J gene, clone size, CDR3 DNA, CDR3 protein. The D gene is left open where the match is weak. Size is stated for part of the rows, as once, few or many counts, or as a class when the clone is expanded.

TRBV30,.,TRBJ2-7,.,TGTGCCTGGAGTTCTATTTGGGCCCTCGAGCAGTACTTC,CAWSSIWALEQYF
TRBV20-1,TRBD1,TRBJ2-1,.,TGCAGTGCTACTATCCGGGACAGGGGCCACAATGAGCAGTTCTTC,CSATIRDRGHNEQFF
TRBV27,.,TRBJ2-1,many,TGTGCCAGCAGTTTATGGGGGCCAGAGCGCTCCTACAATGAGCAGTTCTTC,CASSLWGPERSYNEQFF
TRBV6-1,TRBD1,TRBJ1-1,.,TGTGCCAGCAGTCCCCGGGACAGGGAAAGCACTGAAGCTTTCTTT,CASSPRDRESTEAFF
TRBV27,.,TRBJ1-6,many,TGTGCCAGCAGTTTAGGCCTGGTTTACAATTCACCCCTCCACTTT,CASSLGLVYNSPLHF
TRBV5-5,TRBD1,TRBJ2-1,.,TGTGCCAGCAGCCAAACGGGACAGCATGGGAGTGAGCAGTTCTTC,CASSQTGQHGSEQFF
TRBV6-6,.,TRBJ2-5,.,TGTGCCAGCAGTTACTCGACCGGGGGAAAGACCCAGTACTTC,CASSYSTGGKTQYF
TRBV6-2/TRBV6-3,.,TRBJ2-7,few,TGTGCCAGCAGTTACTCCAGGGAACGAAATCTACTCTACGAGCAGTACTTC,CASSYSRERNLLYEQYF
TRBV4-2,.,TRBJ1-1,.,TGTGCCAGCAGCCACCGAGGGCTTCTGAACACTGAAGCTTTCTTT,CASSHRGLLNTEAFF
TRBV7-9,.,TRBJ2-2,.,TGTGCCAGCGCGGGCACAGGGGAGCTGTTTTTT,CASAGTGELFF
TRBV2,.,TRBJ2-2,few,TGTGCCAGCAGTCAAGACAGATGCACCGGGGAGCTGTTTTTT,CASSQDRCTGELFF
TRBV4-3,TRBD1,TRBJ2-7,.,TGCGCCAGCAGCCAAGACGGGACAGGCAAGAGCTACGAGCAGTACTTC,CASSQDGTGKSYEQYF
TRBV28,TRBD1,TRBJ1-6,many,TGTGCCAGCAGTAGACAGGGGGTTTTGCCCCTCCACTTT,CASSRQGVLPLHF
TRBV5-1,.,TRBJ2-7,many,TGCGCCAGCAGAAGTCGTGACCGCCCAAACTACGAGCAGTACTTC,CASRSRDRPNYEQYF
TRBV7-9,TRBD1,TRBJ2-7,many,TGTGCCAGCAGCTTCCCGACAGGGTCCCACGAGCAGTACTTC,CASSFPTGSHEQYF
TRBV29-1,.,TRBJ2-7,few,TGCAGCGTAACTACCGGGACAATCTACGAGCAGTACTTC,CSVTTGTIYEQYF
TRBV11-2,TRBD1,TRBJ2-7,many,TGTGCCAGCAGCTTAGATAGTAGGGACAGGGTCTACGAGCAGTACTTC,CASSLDSRDRVYEQYF
TRBV28,TRBD1,TRBJ1-1,.,TGTGCCAGCAGAACCAGGGGGCGCTTGAACACTGAAGCTTTCTTT,CASRTRGRLNTEAFF
TRBV28,TRBD2,TRBJ2-5,many,TGTGCCAGCAGGCTAGCGGGCAGCAAAGAGACCCAGTACTTC,CASRLAGSKETQYF
TRBV4-3,TRBD2,TRBJ2-1,few,TGCGCCAGCAGCCAGGAGGGACTAGCGGATTACAATGAGCAGTTCTTC,CASSQEGLADYNEQFF
TRBV7-9,.,TRBJ2-7,many,TGTGCCAGCACCTCCGAGTTGGGAGAGCAGTACTTC,CASTSELGEQYF
TRBV7-2,.,TRBJ2-1,many,TGTGCCAGCAGCCTCCGCCCGGGGACCTACAATGAGCAGTTCTTC,CASSLRPGTYNEQFF
TRBV27,TRBD1,TRBJ2-1,many,TGTGCCAGCAGTTTATCTGGGACAGGGGCATACAATGAGCAGTTCTTC,CASSLSGTGAYNEQFF
TRBV6-1,.,TRBJ1-1,.,TGTGCCGCCGAACCCGTGGGAGGCACTGAAGCTTTCTTT,CAAEPVGGTEAFF
TRBV6-1,TRBD1,TRBJ2-5,many,TGTGCCAGCAGTTGGGAGACAGGGGGCTTAGAGACCCAGTACTTC,CASSWETGGLETQYF